The 18 T cell receptor beta chains listed next were all sequenced from one sample in a study of shared clonotypes between healthy human individuals. Assay used: immunoSEQ multiplex PCR; TCRdb lists only in-frame clones, some missing. The sample lists fewer than 1.4 million clones; roughly 74% were seen once. The sample comprised memory CD4+ T cells from PBMCs. Subset of the sample: CD45RA-negative fraction. These receptors originate from a man aged 18 to 35 in good health. Some clones in this sample may be carry-over from other donors' samples.

This rearrangement joins TRBV6-1 to TRBJ2-7; no reliable D call. Germline lookup yields CDR1 MNHNS and CDR2 SASEGT. The CDR3 is 14 residues long. V shed 4 bases and J shed 5 bases, with 15 bases lying between them. The CDR3 sequence: CASSAPEAPHEQYF. CDR3 nucleotides: TGTGCCAGCAGTGCCCCAGAAGCTCCCCACGAGCAGTACTTC.

This sequence joins TRBV5-1 and TRBJ2-1; 9 bases line up with TRBD1. The V gene end was trimmed by 4 bases and the J gene end by 3 bases; junction bases not matched to a gene: 5. Germline CDR1 and CDR2: SGHRS and YFSETQ. This CDR3 contains 15 residues. CDR3 region: CASSGGQGLYNEQFF. The CDR3 nucleotides are TGCGCCAGCAGCGGGGGACAGGGTCTCTACAATGAGCAGTTCTTC.

This sequence joins TRBV11-2 and TRBJ2-2; D not resolved. The length of the CDR3 is 13 residues. Trimming removed 1 base from V and 11 bases from J, with 11 bases in between. Germline V CDR1 and CDR2: SGHAT, FQNNGV. The CDR3 loop is CASSLAGSLELFF. In DNA, the CDR3 is TGTGCCAGCAGCTTAGCCGGTTCCCTTGAGCTGTTTTTT.

The CDR3 region is CASTPGGVAYNEQFF. CDR3 nucleotide sequence: TGTGCCAGCACCCCAGGCGGGGTAGCGTACAATGAGCAGTTCTTC. The rearrangement uses TRBV11-2 and TRBJ2-1, with a tentative D call TRBD2 (6 bases). Germline assignment: CDR1 SGHAT and CDR2 FQNNGV. V shed 7 bases and J shed 4 bases, with 17 bases lying between them. The CDR3 consists of 15 residues.

V usage is TRBV28 and J usage is TRBJ2-7; 7 nucleotides match TRBD2. CDR3 length: 19 amino acids. The germline gives CDR1 MDHEN, CDR2 SYDVKM. The V segment lost 4 bases and the J segment 2 bases; nucleotides outside the gene matches: 20. This chain's CDR3 is CASSSFPLSSSGVTYEQYF. CDR3 bases: TGTGCCAGCAGTTCCTTCCCCCTTTCTTCTAGCGGAGTAACCTACGAGCAGTACTTC. Drawing the rest from reference TRBV28 and TRBJ2-7, the complete variable domain is DVKVTQSSRYLVKRTGEKVFLECVQDMDHENMFWYRQDPGLGLRLIYFSYDVKMKEKGDIPEGYSVSREKKERFSLILESASTNQTSMYLCASSSFPLSSSGVTYEQYFGPGTRLTVT.

A single count supports this clone. The CDR3 coding sequence is TGTGCCAGCATCTCCGGCAGCTCCTACAATGAGCAGTTCTTC. Its protein is CASISGSSYNEQFF. The chain has TRBV6-1 and TRBJ2-1, with no clear D. Germline loops: CDR1 MNHNS, CDR2 SASEGT. V was cut by 7 bases and J by 0 bases, with 10 bases left in between. The CDR3 is 14 amino acids.

For this clone: Within the sample, other DNA sequences also encode this same CDR3. This chain connects TRBV6-6 to TRBJ1-3; D is unclear. The germline V and J ends were trimmed by 7 bases and 1 base, with 5 bases remaining between them. There are 12 residues in the CDR3. Germline V gives CDR1 MNHNY, CDR2 SVGAGI (reference sequence). This CDR3 reads CASIASGNTIYF. The CDR3 DNA sequence: TGTGCCAGCATCGCTTCTGGAAACACCATATATTTT.

The chain carries TRBV28 and TRBJ1-2; possibly TRBD1 for D (6 bases). V lost 5 bases, J lost 7 bases, and 20 bases lay in between. Germline loops: CDR1 MDHEN, CDR2 SYDVKM. CDR3 length equals 15 residues. CDR3 region: CASSRNGGLRGGYTF. CDR3 DNA sequence: TGTGCCAGCAGTCGGAATGGGGGGCTCAGGGGTGGCTACACCTTC.

With respect to this clone: Other nucleotide sequences in the sample specify the same CDR3. V is TRBV7-9 and J is TRBJ1-1; maybe TRBD1 (5 bases). The CDR3 totals 15 residues. Germline V CDR1 and CDR2: SEHNR, FQNEAQ (reference sequence). V was clipped by 1 base and J by 4 bases, with 13 bases between them. As DNA, the CDR3 is TGTGCCAGCAGCTTAGTTGGGGGTGTGGGCACTGAAGCTTTCTTT. Translating it yields CASSLVGGVGTEAFF.

The chain uses TRBV28 and TRBJ1-1, with D maybe TRBD1 (5 bases). CDR3 length: 16 residues. The V end was cut by 3 bases, the J end by 1 base, with 15 bases between. Germline V gives CDR1 MDHEN, CDR2 SYDVKM. The CDR3 here is CASSFLGRGGNTEAFF. The CDR3 nucleotides are TGTGCCAGCAGTTTTCTGGGACGGGGGGGGAACACTGAAGCTTTCTTT.

This clone was recorded once. CDR3: CASSYLTLLWDSYTEAFF. In DNA form, the CDR3 reads TGTGCCAGCAGCTACCTTACCCTCTTGTGGGACAGTTACACTGAAGCTTTCTTT. The rearrangement links TRBV7-9 to TRBJ1-1; 7 positions match TRBD1. This CDR3 region has 18 residues. Germline loops: CDR1 SEHNR, CDR2 FQNEAQ (reference sequence). After removal of 4 bases from V and 3 bases from J, the junction contained 17 bases not matched to a gene.

The chain recombines TRBV28 with TRBJ1-4; tentative D call: TRBD1 (5 bases). The CDR3 has 15 residues. Germline assignment: CDR1 MDHEN and CDR2 SYDVKM. V was shortened by 4 bases and J by 8 bases, with 17 bases between the two germline ends. The CDR3 sequence: CASSSPGLKGEKLFF. In DNA, the CDR3 is TGTGCCAGCAGTTCACCGGGACTCAAGGGAGAAAAACTGTTTTTT.

The chain links TRBV2 to TRBJ1-1; the D gene is possibly TRBD1 (5 bases). V lost 4 bases, J lost 6 bases, and 15 bases lay in between. This CDR3 contains 14 residues. Germline-derived CDR1 and CDR2 are SNHLY and FYNNEI. CDR3 sequence reads: CASSGQGGTPEAFF. The CDR3 DNA reads as TGTGCCAGCAGTGGGCAGGGCGGGACCCCTGAAGCTTTCTTT.

The chain uses TRBV28 and TRBJ1-1; D gene ambiguous. V was cut by 4 bases and J by 4 bases, with 7 bases left in between. Germline CDR1 reads MDHEN; CDR2 reads SYDVKM. The CDR3 runs to 12 residues. The CDR3 DNA sequence: TGTGCCAGCAGTTCCAGTGGCACTGAAGCTTTCTTT. As protein: CASSSSGTEAFF.

The chain carries TRBV28 and TRBJ2-7; D gene ambiguous. The CDR3 runs 12 residues. V lost 5 bases to trimming and J lost 8 bases, with 13 bases between them. Germline CDR1 MDHEN, CDR2 SYDVKM. The CDR3 sequence is CASSPPLNKQYF. The CDR3 DNA reads as TGTGCCAGCAGTCCCCCCCTTAACAAGCAGTACTTC. Full variable domain (outside the CDR3, taken from reference TRBV28 and TRBJ2-7): DVKVTQSSRYLVKRTGEKVFLECVQDMDHENMFWYRQDPGLGLRLIYFSYDVKMKEKGDIPEGYSVSREKKERFSLILESASTNQTSMYLCASSPPLNKQYFGPGTRLTVT.

In this sample, this clone turned up a few times. The J gene is TRBJ1-4, the V gene TRBV25-1; D may be TRBD1 (5 bases). Germline-derived CDR1 and CDR2 are MGHDK and SYGVNS. V dropped 6 bases and J dropped 8 bases, with 16 bases sitting between them. The CDR3 is made up of 14 amino acids. The CDR3 loop reads CASRGGRVTEKLFF. The CDR3 DNA is TGTGCCAGCAGGGGTGGCAGGGTCACCGAAAAACTGTTTTTT. The whole variable domain, remainder taken from reference TRBV25-1 and TRBJ1-4, is EADIYQTPRYLVIGTGKKITLECSQTMGHDKMYWYQQDPGMELHLIHYSYGVNSTEKGDLSSESTVSRIRTEHFPLTLESARPSHTSQYLCASRGGRVTEKLFFGSGTQLSVL.

This chain uses TRBV2 with TRBJ1-2, with a tentative D call TRBD1 (6 bases). Per the germline V gene, CDR1 is SNHLY and CDR2 is FYNNEI. The CDR3 runs to 12 residues. Trimming pared 8 bases from V and 4 bases from J, leaving 11 bases between. The DNA of the CDR3 is TGTGCCAGCGAGAGGGGGACCTATGGCTACACCTTC. Encoded protein: CASERGTYGYTF.

The chain uses TRBV15 and TRBJ1-3, with unresolved D. Germline V gene data show CDR1 as LNHNV and CDR2 as YYDKDF (reference sequence). The CDR3 has 17 amino acids. The germline V and J ends were trimmed by 1 base and 0 bases, with 13 bases remaining between them. CDR3 coding DNA: TGTGCCACCAGCAGAGGAATTCGTAGAAGCTCTGGAAACACCATATATTTT. Amino acids: CATSRGIRRSSGNTIYF.